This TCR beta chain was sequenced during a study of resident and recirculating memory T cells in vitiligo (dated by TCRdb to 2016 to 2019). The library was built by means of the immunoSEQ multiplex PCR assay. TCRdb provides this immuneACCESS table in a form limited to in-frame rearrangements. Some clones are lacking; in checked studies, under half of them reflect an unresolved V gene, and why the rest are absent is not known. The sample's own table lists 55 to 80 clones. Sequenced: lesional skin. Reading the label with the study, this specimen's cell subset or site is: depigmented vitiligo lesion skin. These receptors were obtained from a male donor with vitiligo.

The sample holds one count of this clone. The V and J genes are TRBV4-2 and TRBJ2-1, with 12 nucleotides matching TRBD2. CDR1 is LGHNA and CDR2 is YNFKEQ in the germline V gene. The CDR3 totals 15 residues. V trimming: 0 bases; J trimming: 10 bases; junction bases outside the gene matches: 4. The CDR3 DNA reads TGTGCCAGCAGCCAAGAGCTAGCGGGGGGGAGAGAGCAGTTCTTC. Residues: CASSQELAGGREQFF.